The rows below give T cell receptor beta chains drawn from one sample of a study of control samples from healthy donors and cancer patients. Only in-frame clones appear in the TCRdb table, and some are missing; sequencing was by immunoSEQ multiplex PCR. The sample shows around 170,000 clones, 80% to 95% of them seen only once. Source material: blood. Receptor source: a woman aged 25 to 39 in good health. CDR3s include the opening cysteine and the closing phenylalanine or tryptophan.

cdr3_aa: CASSPGGISGSGNTIYF
v_call: TRBV5-1

cdr3_aa: CASSQDPGQFEAFF
v_call: TRBV4-3

cdr3_aa: CASSLQGTQETQYF
v_call: TRBV7-9

cdr3_aa: CASSLRAGREQFF
v_call: TRBV7-3

cdr3_aa: CASSALAGGLGEQFF
v_call: TRBV9

cdr3_aa: CASSFAESGRAGYEQYF
v_call: TRBV7-6

cdr3_aa: CASSETADDYGYTF
v_call: TRBV2

cdr3_aa: CASSVRDGSYEQYF
v_call: TRBV9

cdr3_aa: CASSSGATQARQYF
v_call: TRBV27

cdr3_aa: CASSPALPSSGTDTQYF
v_call: TRBV5-6

cdr3_aa: CASSLGGGAGNEQFF
v_call: TRBV5-6

cdr3_aa: CASSERRVDEQYF
v_call: TRBV6-1

cdr3_aa: CATSGGNERQPQHF
v_call: TRBV24-1

cdr3_aa: CASSERRLLAGDNPSTDTQYF
v_call: TRBV10-1

cdr3_aa: CASSQAGFTPNSPLHF
v_call: TRBV4-1

cdr3_aa: CASSTRASGNTIYF
v_call: TRBV28

cdr3_aa: CASSLAGETKNIQYF
v_call: TRBV3-1/TRBV3-2

cdr3_aa: CASSAGAGAEYNEQFF
v_call: TRBV7-9

cdr3_aa: CASSLGGAGGYEKLFF
v_call: TRBV7-2

cdr3_aa: CATSRAGVTYNEQFF
v_call: TRBV24-1

cdr3_aa: CASSPGLAANEQFF
v_call: TRBV4-1

cdr3_aa: CASRRTLLGGSSGANVLTF
v_call: TRBV4-2

cdr3_aa: CATSDFPVLVETQYF
v_call: TRBV24-1

cdr3_aa: CASSLLAGRQETQYF
v_call: TRBV5-5

cdr3_aa: CASSMDRGREGSGELFF
v_call: TRBV19

cdr3_aa: CASSPWGRGPETQYF
v_call: TRBV18

cdr3_aa: CASSIWGGFDSPLHF
v_call: TRBV19

cdr3_aa: CASSAPGGAQPQHF
v_call: TRBV28

cdr3_aa: CASSIGAGAAGNTIYF
v_call: TRBV19

cdr3_aa: CASSQDRGWYGYTF
v_call: TRBV4-3

cdr3_aa: CASSLTEGNTEAFF
v_call: TRBV28

cdr3_aa: CASSDSTTYEQYF
v_call: TRBV6-4

cdr3_aa: CASSARAGAAGANVLTF
v_call: TRBV9

cdr3_aa: CASSLGQGYTDTQYF
v_call: TRBV27

cdr3_aa: CASSYDGPSPYTF
v_call: TRBV6-6

cdr3_aa: CSVEEGMTQYF
v_call: TRBV29-1

cdr3_aa: CASSDPSGTYEQYF
v_call: TRBV5-6

cdr3_aa: CASSRDNYGYTF
v_call: TRBV28

cdr3_aa: CASISGTGMRNEQFF
v_call: TRBV7-9

cdr3_aa: CSASDPVLTGPDTQYF
v_call: TRBV20-1

cdr3_aa: CASSSTWLPLGDHEQYF
v_call: TRBV13

cdr3_aa: CASSYRPQGPFYEQYF
v_call: TRBV27

cdr3_aa: CASSQLIDNEQFF
v_call: TRBV4-3